The next 27 T cell receptor beta chains were all read from a single sample in a study of cytomegalovirus exposure and HLA in healthy donors. PCR used 60 Vbeta primers and 13 Jbeta primers. Repertoires were generated with immunoSEQ multiplex PCR, while TCRdb's copy carries only in-frame clones and drops some. The data hold under 150,000 clones, with 70% to 90% observed a single time. Material for sequencing was PBMCs. Receptors were obtained from a woman in her 40s in good health and CMV-seropositive.

The rearrangement joins TRBV28 to TRBJ2-7; D may be TRBD2 (6 bases). CDR3 size: 13 residues. Germline-derived CDR1 and CDR2 are MDHEN and SYDVKM. The V end was cut by 8 bases, the J end by 0 bases, with 11 bases between. DNA of the CDR3: TGTGCCAGCTTTAGCGGCAGCTCCTACGAGCAGTACTTC. It yields the protein CASFSGSSYEQYF.

The chain links TRBV4-3 to TRBJ2-3; tentatively, D is TRBD2 (5 bases). V shed 8 bases and J shed 0 bases, with 21 bases lying between them. The germline gives CDR1 LGHNA, CDR2 YSLEER. The CDR3 totals 17 residues. The CDR3 DNA is TGCGCCAGCGGAAACAAAGGACTTCTTACGAGCACAGATACGCAGTATTTT. Amino acids: CASGNKGLLTSTDTQYF.

This clone was observed once. This rearrangement joins TRBV6-1 to TRBJ1-2, with no clear D. Germline V gene data show CDR1 as MNHNS and CDR2 as SASEGT. The CDR3 loop spans 12 amino acids. V shed 4 bases and J shed 10 bases, with 13 bases lying between them. The DNA for the CDR3 is TGTGCCAGCAGTGCTCTGGCAGTCCCCTACACCTTC. It codes for CASSALAVPYTF.

This chain's CDR3 is CSVTQGSSGNTIYF. DNA of the CDR3: TGCAGCGTTACGCAGGGAAGCTCTGGAAACACCATATATTTT. The J gene is TRBJ1-3, the V gene TRBV29-1; a possible D gene is TRBD1 (5 bases). The germline V gene has CDR1 SQVTM and CDR2 ANQGSEA. The CDR3 is 14 amino acids. V was trimmed by 5 bases and J by 0 bases, leaving 11 bases between them. Drawing the rest from reference TRBV29-1 and TRBJ1-3, the complete variable domain is SAVISQKPSRDICQRGTSLTIQCQVDSQVTMMFWYRQQPGQSLTLIATANQGSEATYESGFVIDKFPISRPNLTFSTLTVSNMSPEDSSIYLCSVTQGSSGNTIYFGEGSWLTVV.

This rearrangement joins TRBV5-1 to TRBJ1-3; a weak D match, TRBD1 (6 bases). CDR1 SGHRS and CDR2 YFSETQ come from the germline V gene. Trimming cost V 0 bases and J 0 bases, with 10 bases left between them. There are 16 residues in the CDR3. CDR3 sequence: CASSLGDTDSGNTIYF. The CDR3 nucleotides read TGCGCCAGCAGCTTGGGGGACACAGACTCTGGAAACACCATATATTTT.

V gene TRBV14 combines with J gene TRBJ1-3; D possibly corresponds to TRBD1 (6 bases). The V end was cut by 9 bases, the J end by 1 base, with 10 bases between. The CDR3 contains 13 residues. Germline CDR1 is SGHDN and CDR2 is FVKESK. The CDR3, as DNA: TGTGCCAGTAACAGGGCTTCTGGAAACACCATATATTTT. It codes for CASNRASGNTIYF.

The gene calls are TRBV9 and TRBJ2-5; 9 nucleotides agree with TRBD2. CDR3 size: 16 residues. The germline gives CDR1 SGDLS, CDR2 YYNGEE. Unmatched junction bases numbered 7, after V lost 2 bases and J lost 2 bases. This chain's CDR3 is CASSVLAGADQETQYF. The CDR3 DNA reads as TGTGCCAGCAGCGTTTTAGCGGGGGCCGATCAAGAGACCCAGTACTTC.

The V gene is TRBV20-1, the J gene TRBJ2-1; TRBD2 matches at 7 bases. The CDR3 spans 11 residues. Germline V gene lookup returns CDR1 DFQATT and CDR2 SNEGSKA (reference sequence). The chain's CDR3 is CSIVAGEDQFF. DNA for the CDR3: TGCAGCATAGTGGCGGGAGAAGACCAGTTCTTC.

V usage is TRBV5-6 and J usage is TRBJ1-2; 7 bases are shared with TRBD1. The CDR3 loop spans 15 amino acids. Germline values: CDR1 SGHDT, CDR2 YYEEEE. The V and J ends lost 0 bases and 8 bases, in that order; junction bases with no gene match: 10. The CDR3 DNA is TGTGCCAGCAGCTTGGCTGCTCAGGGGGTCTTCGGCTACACCTTC. Translating it yields CASSLAAQGVFGYTF.

The V gene is TRBV4-2, the J gene TRBJ2-1, with D hard to call. The ends were cut back, 0 bases at V and 4 bases at J, with 13 bases in the middle. Germline V CDR1 and CDR2: LGHNA, YNFKEQ. The CDR3 extends over 16 amino acids. For the CDR3, the DNA is TGTGCCAGCAGCCAAGAAGCCGCGGAATCATACAATGAGCAGTTCTTC. Translation gives CASSQEAAESYNEQFF.

This clone appeared once. The V and J genes are TRBV5-4 and TRBJ2-1; a possible D gene is TRBD1 (6 bases). CDR1 and CDR2 (germline): SGHNT, YYREEE (reference sequence). This CDR3 has 16 residues. The ends were cut back, 1 base at V and 2 bases at J, with 13 bases in the middle. The CDR3 DNA reads as TGTGCCAGCAGCTTGCCGAGGCAGGGGACCTACAATGAGCAGTTCTTC. This sequence encodes CASSLPRQGTYNEQFF.

The V gene is TRBV6-6, the J gene TRBJ1-2; 8 bases are a match to TRBD1. CDR1 and CDR2 (germline): MNHNY, SVGAGI (reference sequence). V was clipped by 6 bases and J by 3 bases; unmatched bases: 6. The CDR3 extends over 14 amino acids. The CDR3, as DNA: TGTGCCAGCAGGGCCGGGACAGGCGACTATGGCTACACCTTC. Protein sequence: CASRAGTGDYGYTF.

With respect to this clone: One end of the junction varies from germline; a read error may be responsible. The chain carries TRBV25-1 and TRBJ2-1, with TRBD2 as a possible D gene (7 bases). The germline V gene has CDR1 MGHDK and CDR2 SYGVNS. This CDR3 region has 13 residues. The CDR3 coding sequence is TGTGCCAGCCGTGAGGGGGGGTACAATGAGCAGTTCTTC. Its protein is CASREGGYNEQFF.

The chain recombines TRBV9 with TRBJ1-6; 8 bases fit TRBD1. The CDR3 is made up of 15 amino acids. The trim removed 4 bases at V and 12 bases at J, leaving 12 bases unmatched. Germline CDR1 reads SGDLS; CDR2 reads YYNGEE. CDR3 protein: CASSPEGQAVQPLHF. Written as DNA, the CDR3 is TGTGCCAGCAGCCCGGAGGGACAGGCGGTTCAACCCCTCCACTTT.

The chain uses TRBV19 and TRBJ2-3; 7 nucleotides match TRBD1. Trimming removed 6 bases from V and 2 bases from J; junction bases left unmatched: 5. Germline V lookup: CDR1 LNHDA, CDR2 SQIVND (reference sequence). There are 14 residues in the CDR3. CDR3 sequence reads: CASSEGQPTDTQYF. The DNA of the CDR3 is TGTGCCAGTAGCGAGGGACAGCCCACAGATACGCAGTATTTT.

About this clone itself: The same CDR3 is also encoded by other DNA sequences in this sample. The rearrangement links TRBV7-9 to TRBJ1-1; D unresolved. This CDR3 region has 14 residues. From germline, CDR1 is SEHNR and CDR2 FQNEAQ (reference sequence). The V and J ends lost 1 base and 0 bases respectively, with 6 bases between them. The CDR3 region has the DNA TGTGCCAGCAGCTTAGGGCAGGTGAACACTGAAGCTTTCTTT. This codes for CASSLGQVNTEAFF. Full variable domain (missing parts from reference TRBV7-9 and TRBJ1-1): DTGVSQNPRHKITKRGQNVTFRCDPISEHNRLYWYRQTLGQGPEFLTYFQNEAQLEKSRLLSDRFSAERPKGSFSTLEIQRTEQGDSAMYLCASSLGQVNTEAFFGQGTRLTVV.

Worth noting for this clone: An end of the junction differs from the germline gene, which may be a read error. J is TRBJ2-1 and V is TRBV7-9; 8 nucleotides match TRBD2. The CDR3 is made up of 18 amino acids. Germline-derived CDR1 and CDR2 are SEHNR and FQNEAQ (reference sequence). CDR3 sequence: CSSSRTWGGGLRYNEQFF. CDR3 sequence (DNA): TGTTCCAGCAGCAGAACTTGGGGCGGGGGGCTGAGGTACAATGAGCAGTTCTTC.

The gene calls are TRBV7-6 and TRBJ2-7; TRBD2 agrees at 7 bases. The CDR3 length is 13 residues. The trim removed 9 bases at V and 0 bases at J, leaving 5 bases unmatched. Germline V lookup: CDR1 SGHVS, CDR2 FNYEAQ. The CDR3 nucleotides are TGTGCCAGTGGGAGGGGAATCTCCTACGAGCAGTACTTC. Amino acids: CASGRGISYEQYF.

This clone was observed a few times. The V gene is TRBV10-3, the J gene TRBJ2-7; the D is unclear. The germline CDR1 and CDR2 sequences are ENHRY and SYGVKD. CDR3 length: 13 residues. Trimming took off 10 bases at V and 2 bases at J, with 15 bases between the two ends. This CDR3 reads CATTLDTAYEQYF. Written as DNA, the CDR3 is TGTGCCACCACATTAGACACTGCCTACGAGCAGTACTTC.

V and J are TRBV19 and TRBJ1-1; 7 nucleotides agree with TRBD1. The CDR3 totals 11 residues. Germline loops: CDR1 LNHDA, CDR2 SQIVND (reference sequence). V dropped 5 bases and J dropped 10; count of bases not matched to a gene: 4. In nucleotides, the CDR3 is TGTGCCAGTAGTGACAGGGTCGCAGCTTTCTTT. Protein sequence: CASSDRVAAFF.

The chain uses TRBV15 and TRBJ2-7; 9 nucleotides agree with TRBD1. From germline, CDR1 is LNHNV and CDR2 YYDKDF (reference sequence). The CDR3 totals 14 residues. V trimming: 6 bases; J trimming: 4 bases; junction bases outside the gene matches: 7. This CDR3 is CATRKTGTGYEQYF. Written as DNA, the CDR3 is TGTGCCACCAGGAAAACTGGGACAGGGTACGAGCAGTACTTC.

This chain joins TRBV7-9 and TRBJ2-5; D is perhaps TRBD1 (5 bases). The CDR3 loop spans 14 amino acids. Trimming stripped 1 base from V and 5 bases from J, with 11 bases between. Per the germline V gene, CDR1 is SEHNR and CDR2 is FQNEAQ (reference sequence). The CDR3 DNA follows: TGTGCCAGCAGCTTAGGTTGGGGCCTGGAGACCCAGTACTTC. Protein sequence: CASSLGWGLETQYF.

The genes are TRBV28 and TRBJ2-5; 14 nucleotides agree with TRBD2. The CDR3 is 14 residues long. The V and J ends lost 10 bases and 2 bases, in that order; junction bases with no gene match: 3. Germline lookup yields CDR1 MDHEN and CDR2 SYDVKM. The chain's CDR3 is CATRLAGGQETQYF. DNA for the CDR3: TGTGCCACAAGACTAGCGGGAGGGCAAGAGACCCAGTACTTC.

This chain uses TRBV5-5 with TRBJ2-5; D is uncertain. Germline V CDR1 and CDR2: SGHKS, YYEKEE (reference sequence). The germline V and J ends were trimmed by 0 bases and 1 base, with 7 bases remaining between them. The CDR3 loop spans 14 amino acids. The CDR3, as DNA: TGTGCCAGCAGCTTGGGGGCCATCCAAGAGACCCAGTACTTC. Its translation: CASSLGAIQETQYF.

This sequence joins TRBV2 and TRBJ1-5, with a possible D match to TRBD1 (6 bases). V was clipped by 7 bases and J by 0 bases, with 13 bases between them. This CDR3 is 15 amino acids long. Germline loops: CDR1 SNHLY, CDR2 FYNNEI. CDR3: CASKLRTASNQPQHF. CDR3 in DNA: TGTGCCAGCAAGCTCAGGACAGCTAGCAATCAGCCCCAGCATTTT.

The chain is built from TRBV9 and TRBJ1-2; perhaps TRBD1 as D (6 bases). Germline V CDR1 and CDR2: SGDLS, YYNGEE. The CDR3 runs 15 residues. Trimming stripped 0 bases from V and 8 bases from J, with 17 bases between. CDR3 protein: CASSVDSQGLVGYTF. The CDR3 nucleotides read TGTGCCAGCAGCGTAGACAGTCAGGGGTTAGTCGGCTACACCTTC.

The gene calls are TRBV7-9 and TRBJ2-1, with 8 bases lining up with TRBD2. The germline V gene encodes CDR1 SEHNR and CDR2 FQNEAQ (reference sequence). The CDR3 runs 17 residues. Germline trimming cut 0 bases from V and 2 bases from J; bases unmatched to any gene: 6. Here the CDR3 reads CASSLAGLGWAYNEQFF. CDR3 sequence (DNA): TGTGCCAGCAGCTTAGCGGGACTAGGATGGGCCTACAATGAGCAGTTCTTC.